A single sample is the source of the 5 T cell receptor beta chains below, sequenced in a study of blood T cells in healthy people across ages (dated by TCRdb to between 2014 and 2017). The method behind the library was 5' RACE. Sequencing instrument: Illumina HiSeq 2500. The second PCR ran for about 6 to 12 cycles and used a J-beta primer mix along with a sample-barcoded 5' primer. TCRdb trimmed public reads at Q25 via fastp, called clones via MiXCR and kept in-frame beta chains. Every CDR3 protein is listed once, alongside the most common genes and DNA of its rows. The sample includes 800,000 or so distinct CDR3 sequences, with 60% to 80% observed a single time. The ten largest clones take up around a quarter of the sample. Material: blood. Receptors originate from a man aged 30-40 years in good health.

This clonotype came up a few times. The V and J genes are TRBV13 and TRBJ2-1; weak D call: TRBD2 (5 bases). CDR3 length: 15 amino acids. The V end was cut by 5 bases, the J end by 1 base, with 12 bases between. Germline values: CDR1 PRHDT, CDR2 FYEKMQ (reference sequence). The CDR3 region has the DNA TGTGCCAGCAGCCACGAGGGTAGATCCTACAATGAGCAGTTCTTC. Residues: CASSHEGRSYNEQFF.

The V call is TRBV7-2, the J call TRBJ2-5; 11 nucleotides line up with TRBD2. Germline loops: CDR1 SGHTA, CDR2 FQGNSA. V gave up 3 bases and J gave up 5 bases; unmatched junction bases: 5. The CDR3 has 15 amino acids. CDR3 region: CASSFSGGARETQYF. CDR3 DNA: TGTGCCAGCAGCTTTAGCGGGGGGGCGAGGGAGACCCAGTACTTC.

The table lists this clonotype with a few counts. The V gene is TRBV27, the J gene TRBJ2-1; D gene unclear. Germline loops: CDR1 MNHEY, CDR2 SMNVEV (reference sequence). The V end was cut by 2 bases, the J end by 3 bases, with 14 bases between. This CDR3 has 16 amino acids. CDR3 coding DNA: TGTGCCAGCAGTTTAAACCCCCCGGTTGGCTACAATGAGCAGTTCTTC. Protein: CASSLNPPVGYNEQFF.

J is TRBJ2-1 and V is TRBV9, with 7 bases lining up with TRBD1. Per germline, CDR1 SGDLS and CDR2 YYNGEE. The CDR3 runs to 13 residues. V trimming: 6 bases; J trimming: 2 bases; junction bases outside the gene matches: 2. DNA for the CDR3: TGTGCCAGCAAGGGACAGCCCTACAATGAGCAGTTCTTC. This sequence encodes CASKGQPYNEQFF.

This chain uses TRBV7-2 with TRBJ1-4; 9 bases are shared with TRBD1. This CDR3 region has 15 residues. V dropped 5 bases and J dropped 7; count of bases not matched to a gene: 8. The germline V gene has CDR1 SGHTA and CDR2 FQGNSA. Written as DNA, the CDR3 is TGTGCCAGCAGCCCTCGGACAGGGGATGGTGAAAAACTGTTTTTT. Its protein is CASSPRTGDGEKLFF.